The T cell receptor beta chain under discussion was sequenced for a study of shared clonotypes between healthy human individuals. The data were produced by immunoSEQ multiplex PCR, yet TCRdb's version contains in-frame clones alone and is incomplete. The table includes some 1,900,000 clones, about 95% detected once. Positively selected for CCR7, the CD45RO-negative cells used as naive CD8 cells excluded terminally differentiated effector memory CD45RA+ cells. Caucasian adults residing in Nashville, Tennessee made up all the donors. The ends were cut back, 3 bases at V and 4 bases at J, with 12 bases in the middle. Germline-derived CDR1 and CDR2 are MDHEN and SYDVKM. This CDR3 has 14 residues.

The chain carries TRBV28 and TRBJ1-2; a weak D match, TRBD1 (6 bases). The receptor comes from a man younger than 30 in good health. The sequenced material came from naive CD8+ T cells sorted from blood. The CDR3 here is CASSFQDRIYGYTF. The CDR3, as DNA: TGTGCCAGCAGTTTTCAGGACAGAATCTATGGCTACACCTTC.